The present TCR beta chain was sequenced within a study of blood T cell repertoires in COVID-19. About the study: Samples of COVID-19 (acute and convalescent) were obtained from the United States, Italy and Spain. The cDNA or gDNA used as material had been derived from T cells, B-cell-depleted T cells, or PBMCs.

Germline values: CDR1 SNHLY, CDR2 FYNNEI. CDR3 length equals 13 residues. On this clone: The junction differs from germline at one of its ends, possibly a read error.

Original processing methods: Cell counts per sample came from amplifying reference gene primers. Sequenced by immunoSEQ multiplex PCR; TCRdb stores in-frame clones only, minus some. The V and J calls and clone size are taken from that table; D and trimming were inferred from the DNA. Of about 380,000 clones listed, 81% are singletons. The TCR was taken from a human donor with acute or convalescent COVID-19. The donor label of this sample is uncertain. This rearrangement joins TRBV2 to TRBJ2-2, with a weak D call TRBD1 (6 bases). The sequenced sample consisted of peripheral blood. Here the CDR3 reads CVSRQQGTGELFF. As DNA, the CDR3 is TGTGTCAGCAGACAACAGGGCACCGGGGAGCTGTTTTTT.